The 13 T cell receptor beta chains presented below share a single source sample, sequenced in a study of T cells in Graves' hyperthyroidism and ophthalmopathy. Researchers amplified the TCR beta CDR3 regions from RNA transcripts. HTBI primers were the set used in a first-round RT-PCR of the TCR CDR3. One entry per CDR3 protein results from TCRdb running MiXCR on the multiplex PCR reads. The sample has 600,000 to 750,000 distinct CDR3 sequences, roughly a sixth seen once. Sequenced material: blood. The source of these receptors is a man aged 50 to 60 with Graves' hyperthyroidism.

Many counts were recorded for this clonotype. The chain carries TRBV5-1 and TRBJ1-2; maybe TRBD1 (6 bases). The CDR3 extends over 18 amino acids. Trimming removed 0 bases from V and 6 bases from J, with 24 bases in between. Germline values: CDR1 SGHRS, CDR2 YFSETQ. CDR3 in DNA: TGCGCCAGCAGCTTGGGTCCGACAGGTCGTAGAGTAAAGGATGGCTACACCTTC. It encodes CASSLGPTGRRVKDGYTF.

In this sample, this clonotype turned up many times. J is TRBJ2-5 and V is TRBV20-1; 7 nucleotides agree with TRBD2. The CDR3 consists of 14 residues. The germline V gene encodes CDR1 DFQATT and CDR2 SNEGSKA (reference sequence). Trimming cost V 0 bases and J 4 bases; bases outside gene matches: 5. As DNA, the CDR3 is TGCAGTGCTAGAGATTTGTCTAGCGGAGAGACCCAGTACTTC. Translation: CSARDLSSGETQYF.

This clonotype was seen only a few times. The genes are TRBV12-3 or TRBV12-4 and TRBJ2-7; D perhaps matches TRBD1 (6 bases). V dropped 6 bases and J dropped 3 bases, with 21 bases sitting between them. This CDR3 contains 16 residues. CDR3 nucleotide sequence: TGTGCCAGCAGCCCAAGGACAGACCCTTGGGGCTACGAGCAGTACTTC. This sequence encodes CASSPRTDPWGYEQYF.

The chain recombines TRBV29-1 with TRBJ2-1; D remains unclear. Trimming left V 0 bases short and J 3 bases short, with 6 bases between. Germline loops: CDR1 SQVTM, CDR2 ANQGSEA. The CDR3 covers 13 residues. DNA of the CDR3: TGCAGCGTTGAAGATCTCAGCTACAATGAGCAGTTCTTC. It is translated as CSVEDLSYNEQFF.

The V gene is TRBV28, the J gene TRBJ2-5; 7 nucleotides line up with TRBD1. This CDR3 is built from 11 residues. The junction had 5 bases not matched to a gene; V was cut back by 2 bases and J by 14 bases. The germline V gene encodes CDR1 MDHEN and CDR2 SYDVKM. The CDR3 region has the DNA TGTGCCAGCAGTTTAGGGGACAGCCACTACTTC. This translates into CASSLGDSHYF.

The chain recombines TRBV18 with TRBJ1-4; possibly TRBD1 for D (5 bases). The germline V and J ends were trimmed by 0 bases and 5 bases, with 13 bases remaining between them. Germline V lookup: CDR1 KGHSH, CDR2 LQKENI. This CDR3 spans 16 amino acids. CDR3 coding DNA: TGTGCCAGCTCACCACCGGGGATGGGACCGAATGAAAAACTGTTTTTT. As protein: CASSPPGMGPNEKLFF.

This clonotype was seen repeatedly, ten times or more. The rearrangement joins TRBV28 to TRBJ1-5, with 9 bases fitting TRBD1. CDR3 size: 14 residues. The trim removed 8 bases at V and 4 bases at J, leaving 6 bases unmatched. Germline values: CDR1 MDHEN, CDR2 SYDVKM. The DNA of the CDR3 is TGTGCCAGCGTTTCAGGACAGGGGAATCAGCCCCAGCATTTT. It yields the protein CASVSGQGNQPQHF.

This clonotype was counted ten times or more. The gene calls are TRBV29-1 and TRBJ2-7; 8 nucleotides line up with TRBD1. V was clipped by 7 bases and J by 6 bases; unmatched bases: 14. The germline CDR1 and CDR2 sequences are SQVTM and ANQGSEA. The CDR3 sequence is 14 residues long. DNA of the CDR3: TGCAGCGCTATCCCCGGACAGGGCCGGGTCGAGCAGTACTTC. Protein: CSAIPGQGRVEQYF.

This clonotype was seen more than once but under ten times. J is TRBJ2-2 and V is TRBV18, with TRBD2 matching 13 bases. With 3 bases clipped from V and 3 bases from J, the junction kept 4 bases outside the gene matches. The CDR3 extends over 17 amino acids. Germline V lookup: CDR1 KGHSH, CDR2 LQKENI. CDR3 protein: CASSPYGLAGDTGELFF. The CDR3 region has the DNA TGTGCCAGCTCACCCTACGGACTAGCGGGAGACACCGGGGAGCTGTTTTTT.

In its sample, this clonotype was seen many times. The chain employs TRBV5-1 and TRBJ1-1, with D perhaps matching TRBD1 (6 bases). Trimming pared 2 bases from V and 3 bases from J, leaving 14 bases between. CDR3 length: 15 amino acids. The V gene's germline CDR1 is SGHRS and CDR2 YFSETQ. The DNA of the CDR3 is TGCGCCAGCAGCTTATTCGCAGGGGCGTACACTGAAGCTTTCTTT. Translation gives CASSLFAGAYTEAFF.

In its sample, this clonotype was seen many times. The chain recombines TRBV24-1 with TRBJ2-1, with 10 bases identical to TRBD2. J was trimmed by 4 bases and V by 2 bases; bases with no gene match: 4. The CDR3 spans 16 residues. Germline V gives CDR1 KGHDR, CDR2 SFDVKD. This chain's CDR3 is CATSDSGTSEYNEQFF. The CDR3 coding sequence is TGTGCCACCAGTGATTCCGGGACTAGCGAGTACAATGAGCAGTTCTTC.

This clonotype was picked up a small number of times. The chain uses TRBV6-5 and TRBJ1-1; a weak D match, TRBD1 (5 bases). Trimming removed 0 bases from V and 3 bases from J, with 11 bases in between. The CDR3 is 15 amino acids. Per the germline V gene, CDR1 is MNHEY and CDR2 is SVGAGI. For the CDR3, the DNA is TGTGCCAGCAGTTACTCGGCAGGGAGGGACACTGAAGCTTTCTTT. This translates into CASSYSAGRDTEAFF.

This clonotype was seen a few times. The rearrangement joins TRBV29-1 to TRBJ2-6; 10 positions match TRBD2. The V gene end was trimmed by 6 bases and the J gene end by 2 bases; junction bases not matched to a gene: 7. CDR3 length equals 16 residues. Germline CDR1 and CDR2: SQVTM and ANQGSEA. This CDR3 is CSVSGTSVTGANVLTF. The CDR3, as DNA: TGCAGCGTCTCCGGGACTAGCGTAACTGGGGCCAACGTCCTGACTTTC.